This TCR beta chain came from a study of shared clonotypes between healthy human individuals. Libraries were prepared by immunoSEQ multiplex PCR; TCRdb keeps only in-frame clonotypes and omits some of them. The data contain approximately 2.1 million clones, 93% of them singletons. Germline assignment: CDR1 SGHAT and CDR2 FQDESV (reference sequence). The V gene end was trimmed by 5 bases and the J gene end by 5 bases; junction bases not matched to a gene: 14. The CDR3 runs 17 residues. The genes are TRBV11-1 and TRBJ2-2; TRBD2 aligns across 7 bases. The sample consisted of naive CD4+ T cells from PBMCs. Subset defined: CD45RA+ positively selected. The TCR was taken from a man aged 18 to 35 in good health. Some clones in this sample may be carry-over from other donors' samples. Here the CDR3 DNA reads TGTGCCAGCAGCACCGGTGGGAGCGGGGCCCTGACCGGGGAGCTGTTTTTT. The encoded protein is CASSTGGSGALTGELFF.